Listed below are T cell receptor beta chains from one sample, sequenced in a study of blood T cell repertoires in COVID-19. TCRdb's copy holds only in-frame clones and misses some; the assay was immunoSEQ multiplex PCR. This sample yields 150,000 to 200,000 clones, of which under 90% are seen a single time; 15% to 20% belongs to the top ten. The sequencing input was peripheral blood. The origin of the receptors is a woman at least 80 years old with acute or convalescent COVID-19. Both conserved end residues are part of each CDR3. Clone size, where shown, is once, few, many, or a class for clones that have expanded.

V gene	clone size	CDR3 protein
TRBV6-5	once	CASSSGRSTNEKLFF
TRBV6-6	-	CASSYSLAGAAEAFF
TRBV5-1	once	CASSLGLAGFYNEQFF
TRBV27	-	CASSHWGLRDTDTQYF
TRBV30	-	CAWSPRETQYF
TRBV5-1	-	CASSLESPNGGYTF
TRBV6-1	-	CASSEGLILEKLFF
TRBV7-9	-	CASSLEGSGGYTF
TRBV7-3	-	CASSFVGADTQYF
TRBV9	-	CASSPEAAFSPLHF
TRBV30	once	CAWSRQGVRYGYTF
TRBV6-6	once	CASSSSQLLNSPLHF
TRBV19	-	CASSFKPPVIPTGTGNTIYF
TRBV28	-	CASSMSGTEAFF
TRBV2	-	CASSERTGALNTEAFF
TRBV4-3	-	CASSPTATTGYNEQFF
TRBV5-5	-	CASSLATGGAVGETQYF
TRBV3-1/TRBV3-2	-	CASSQAPTSGRTYEQYF
TRBV5-5	-	CASSSRTSGGWDEQFF
TRBV2	-	CASSEGTGEQFF